What follows describes a single T cell receptor beta chain. Its antigen is unknown. This CDR3 region has 15 residues. The germline gives CDR1 SGHRS, CDR2 YFSETQ. The second PCR ran roughly 6 to 11 cycles with a sample-barcoded 5' primer and J-beta primers. TCRdb analysed the 5' RACE reads with MiXCR anew, one entry per CDR3 protein. This sample has 910,000 or so distinct CDR3 sequences, with roughly 51% found just once. This sample is part of a study of blood T cells in healthy people across ages. General study results and limits: The long-lived group displayed more naive CD4+ cells, plus higher diversity, than the aged donors did. Roughly linear declines in TCR beta diversity per million T cells occurred with age.

The sequence derives from a woman aged 60-75 years in good health. Sequenced: blood. The rearrangement links TRBV5-1 to TRBJ2-5, with 11 bases fitting TRBD1. Matching the DNA end better, TRBJ2-7 makes the J call doubtful. This CDR3 reads CASSIGQGAYYEQYF. CDR3 coding DNA: TGCGCCAGCAGCATCGGACAGGGGGCGTATTACGAGCAGTACTTC.